This T cell receptor beta chain originates from a study of cytomegalovirus exposure and HLA in healthy donors. The PCR employed 60 Vbeta primers together with 13 Jbeta primers. This table comes from immunoSEQ multiplex PCR, and its TCRdb copy is limited to in-frame clones, with some not included. The sample holds 30,000 to 40,000 clones; roughly 82% are singletons and the top ten take 10% to 13%. This CDR3 is built from 14 residues. The V and J ends lost 2 bases and 4 bases respectively, with 8 bases between them. Germline V gene data show CDR1 as SEHNR and CDR2 as FQNEAQ (reference sequence). This sequence originates from a woman aged 18 to 35 in good health and CMV-seropositive. This chain connects TRBV7-9 to TRBJ1-4; no definite D call. Sequenced: PBMCs. CDR3 bases: TGTGCCAGCAGCTTACTCGGTAGTAATGAAAAACTGTTTTTT. Its protein product is CASSLLGSNEKLFF.